The 5 T cell receptor beta chains listed next were all sequenced from one sample in a study of T cells in localized non-small cell lung cancer (dated by TCRdb to 2019 to 2021). The library was built by means of the immunoSEQ multiplex PCR assay. TCRdb mirrors the immuneACCESS table, restricted to in-frame sequences. Some clones are absent from its copies; in checked studies, under half trace to an unresolved V gene, and the reason for the others is unknown. For this sample there are tens of thousands of clones; about 91% appear just once. Approximately 12% of the sample is in the top ten clones. This sample comprised peripheral blood mononuclear cells, obtained before any cancer treatment. All receptors come from a female donor of 60 years or more with stage II lung adenocarcinoma.

The chain carries TRBV20-1 and TRBJ2-3, with D possibly TRBD2 on 5 matching bases. The CDR3 extends over 11 amino acids. Germline assignment: CDR1 DFQATT and CDR2 SNEGSKA (reference sequence). The DNA of the CDR3 is TGCAGCTCGGACTTCACAGATACGCAGTATTTT. Its protein product is CSSDFTDTQYF.

The CDR3 bases are TGTGCCAGTAGTCGGAACCCGACGGCAGATACGCAGTATTTT. This sequence encodes CASSRNPTADTQYF. The gene calls are TRBV19 and TRBJ2-3; D call uncertain. This CDR3 region has 14 residues. Germline V gene sequence: CDR1 LNHDA, CDR2 SQIVND (reference sequence). V shed 5 bases and J shed 4 bases, with 13 bases lying between them.

This clone came up once. The chain couples TRBV5-3 to TRBJ1-1; 8 positions agree with TRBD1. Being an ORF, TRBV5-3 has a function that is uncertain. The V and J ends lost 4 bases and 0 bases, in that order; junction bases with no gene match: 11. The CDR3 loop spans 17 amino acids. The CDR3 protein is CARSDRGPPPMNTEAFF. The CDR3 nucleotides read TGTGCCAGAAGCGACAGGGGCCCGCCACCGATGAACACTGAAGCTTTCTTT.

The rearrangement uses TRBV12-5 and TRBJ2-3; D call uncertain. The germline V gene has CDR1 LGHNT and CDR2 FRNRAP. Trimming removed 4 bases from V and 4 bases from J, with 3 bases in between. This CDR3 has 11 amino acids. This CDR3 is CASGSSDTQYF. CDR3 bases: TGTGCTAGTGGTTCCTCAGATACGCAGTATTTT.

The sample holds one count of this clone. The chain has TRBV7-8 and TRBJ1-5; no firm D call. The germline gives CDR1 SGHVS, CDR2 FQNEAQ. This CDR3 is built from 14 residues. Trimming removed 1 base at V and 0 bases at J, with 4 bases between. Here the CDR3 DNA reads TGTGCCAGCAGCTTAGTTCCTAGCAATCAGCCCCAGCATTTT. Protein: CASSLVPSNQPQHF.